The count of the clone carrying this T cell receptor beta chain is one. With random hexamers, reverse transcription was performed on roughly 0.5 to 1 ug of RNA. TCRdb redid the calling of the immunoSEQ multiplex PCR reads with MiXCR, one entry per CDR3 protein. The data hold 150,000 to 200,000 distinct CDR3 sequences, with approximately 95% observed a single time. Germline-derived CDR1 and CDR2 are MNHEY and SMNVEV (reference sequence). Trimming pared 1 base from V and 4 bases from J, leaving 8 bases between. CDR3 length: 14 amino acids. The multiple sclerosis control cohort comprised treatment-naive individuals presenting with stable or active relapsing-remitting disease. TEMRA cells were enriched by FACS, while CD8+ and CD4+ T cells were obtained through a negative isolation that was performed magnetically. The data originate from a study of CD8 T cells in Susac syndrome.

The chain recombines TRBV27 with TRBJ1-5; D is undetermined. The receptor's source is a human donor with multiple sclerosis. The specimen was CD8+ T cells from PBMCs. The CDR3, as DNA: TGTGCCAGCAGTTTATTTGGAGGGAATCAGCCCCAGCATTTT. It codes for CASSLFGGNQPQHF.